These 22 T cell receptor beta chains originate from one sample sequenced in a study of a mutant IDH1 vaccine in newly diagnosed glioma. TCRdb keeps only in-frame clones here, not all; method: immunoSEQ multiplex PCR. This table holds some 60,000 clones, approximately 84% found once. Time point meaning: week 11, during vaccination. Topical imiquimod was applied with each vaccine dose, which held 300 ug of mutant IDH1 20-mer peptide. These receptors' antigens are unknown. The specimen comprised PBMCs, sampled from a glioma patient whose treatment included an IDH1 peptide vaccine. These receptors were collected from a man aged 25 to 40 with glioma.

This clone was observed once. The rearrangement uses TRBV9 and TRBJ2-6; D may match TRBD1 or TRBD2 (5 bases each). Germline CDR1 and CDR2: SGDLS and YYNGEE. Deletions cut 4 bases from V and 4 bases from J, with 12 bases between. This CDR3 region has 15 residues. As DNA, the CDR3 is TGTGCCAGCAGCCGCCGGGACGAAGGGGCCAACGTCCTGACTTTC. This gives the protein CASSRRDEGANVLTF. Full variable domain (rest looked up from reference TRBV9 and TRBJ2-6): DSGVTQTPKHLITATGQRVTLRCSPRSGDLSVYWYQQSLDQGLQFLIQYYNGEERAKGNILERFSAQQFPDLHSELNLSSLELGDSALYFCASSRRDEGANVLTFGAGSRLTVL.

In its sample, this clone was seen once. The genes are TRBV29-1 and TRBJ1-2, with TRBD1 identical over 7 bases. With 6 bases clipped from V and 7 bases from J, the junction kept 17 bases outside the gene matches. This CDR3 is built from 15 residues. The germline gives CDR1 SQVTM, CDR2 ANQGSEA. The CDR3 DNA sequence: TGCAGCGTGACTAGGCCAGACAGGGCAGCGGGTGGCTACACCTTC. Translated, it gives CSVTRPDRAAGGYTF.

The DNA for the CDR3 is TGTGCCAGTAGTCCCCCGGGGGACGCCACTGAAGCTTTCTTT. Its protein is CASSPPGDATEAFF. The chain employs TRBV19 and TRBJ1-1, with D possibly being TRBD1 (5 bases). CDR3 length equals 14 residues. Germline values: CDR1 LNHDA, CDR2 SQIVND (reference sequence). Trimming left V 5 bases short and J 4 bases short, with 14 bases between.

The chain combines TRBV7-9 with TRBJ2-7, with TRBD2 identical over 8 bases. The J segment lost 5 bases and the V segment lost 4 bases, leaving 10 bases of the junction unmatched. Germline values: CDR1 SEHNR, CDR2 FQNEAQ (reference sequence). CDR3 length equals 15 residues. The CDR3 protein is CASSSTAREVHEQYF. For the CDR3, the DNA is TGTGCCAGCAGCTCAACTGCGCGGGAGGTCCACGAGCAGTACTTC.

This clone has just one count. The gene calls are TRBV27 and TRBJ1-2; D not certain. The CDR3 is 13 residues long. Germline CDR1 reads MNHEY; CDR2 reads SMNVEV (reference sequence). With 6 bases removed from V and 8 bases from J, the gap between germline ends came to 16 bases. The CDR3 bases are TGTGCCAGCAGGGACCGTCTCCTAGACGGCTACACCTTC. Translated: CASRDRLLDGYTF.

V and J are TRBV6-1 and TRBJ1-6; D unresolved. V dropped 4 bases and J dropped 7 bases, with 8 bases sitting between them. The CDR3 is 13 residues long. The germline CDR1 and CDR2 sequences are MNHNS and SASEGT. The CDR3 here is CASSAAKNSPLHF. CDR3 sequence (DNA): TGTGCCAGCAGTGCGGCGAAGAATTCACCCCTCCACTTT.

V and J are TRBV20-1 and TRBJ1-1; no definite D call. The CDR3 is 10 residues long. V gave up 3 bases and J gave up 8 bases, with 7 bases separating them. Germline V gene sequence: CDR1 DFQATT, CDR2 SNEGSKA (reference sequence). This CDR3 reads CSASTEEAFF. The CDR3 bases are TGCAGTGCTAGTACGGAGGAAGCTTTCTTT.

This rearrangement joins TRBV15 to TRBJ1-1; the match to TRBD1 covers 7 bases. This CDR3 spans 13 amino acids. In germline, CDR1 is LNHNV, CDR2 YYDKDF (reference sequence). The V and J ends lost 1 base and 7 bases, in that order; junction bases with no gene match: 3. The CDR3 nucleotides are TGTGCCACCAGCAGAGGAAACAGGGGTGAAGCTTTCTTT. Its translation is CATSRGNRGEAFF.

J is TRBJ1-6 and V is TRBV18, with D perhaps TRBD1 (6 bases). CDR1 is KGHSH and CDR2 is LQKENI in the germline V gene. The germline V and J ends were trimmed by 4 bases and 6 bases, with 13 bases remaining between them. This CDR3 has 15 amino acids. The CDR3 reads CASSLTGTANSPLHF. CDR3 nucleotide sequence: TGTGCCAGCTCACTTACAGGGACGGCTAATTCACCCCTCCACTTT.

The sample holds a few counts of this clone. The gene calls are TRBV2 and TRBJ2-7; 8 bases match TRBD2. This CDR3 is built from 13 residues. Germline assignment: CDR1 SNHLY and CDR2 FYNNEI. Trimming took 6 bases from V and 3 from J; bases not matched to a gene: 4. The CDR3 bases are TGTGCCAGCAGCGCAGGGACTAGCTACGAGCAGTACTTC. This sequence encodes CASSAGTSYEQYF.

The chain uses TRBV6-5 and TRBJ2-7, with 7 bases lining up with TRBD1. Germline V gene lookup returns CDR1 MNHEY and CDR2 SVGAGI. V gave up 5 bases and J gave up 0 bases; unmatched junction bases: 7. This CDR3 has 15 amino acids. In DNA, the CDR3 is TGTGCCAGCAGTCTGACAGGGTCCCGCTCCTACGAGCAGTACTTC. Encoded protein: CASSLTGSRSYEQYF.

This clone was counted a single time. The chain combines TRBV11-2 with TRBJ1-2; D unresolved. V was trimmed by 0 bases and J by 6 bases, leaving 11 bases between them. Germline CDR1 reads SGHAT; CDR2 reads FQNNGV. This CDR3 has 14 residues. CDR3 bases: TGTGCCAGCAGCTTAGAAGTGGACCTCGATGGCTACACCTTC. This encodes CASSLEVDLDGYTF.

The rearrangement joins TRBV30 to TRBJ2-4; the match to TRBD2 covers 8 bases. The CDR3 is made up of 12 amino acids. Germline CDR1 is GTSNPN and CDR2 is SVGIG (reference sequence). V shed 6 bases, J shed 6 bases, and the junction held 4 bases outside the gene matches. CDR3 residues: CACREGRNIQYF. The CDR3 bases are TGTGCCTGTCGGGAGGGCCGAAACATTCAGTACTTC.

The gene calls are TRBV15 and TRBJ2-7; TRBD1 agrees at 9 bases. With 2 bases clipped from V and 2 bases from J, the junction kept 4 bases outside the gene matches. Per germline, CDR1 LNHNV and CDR2 YYDKDF (reference sequence). The CDR3 sequence is 15 residues long. The DNA for the CDR3 is TGTGCCACCAGCAGACAAAGACAGGGGGCCTACGAGCAGTACTTC. Translation gives CATSRQRQGAYEQYF.

This chain links TRBV7-6 with TRBJ2-7; TRBD2 matches at 8 bases. The V and J ends lost 5 bases and 0 bases, in that order; junction bases with no gene match: 9. The CDR3 loop spans 16 amino acids. CDR1 and CDR2 (germline): SGHVS, FNYEAQ. CDR3 sequence: CASSPGAGGVSYEQYF. In DNA form, the CDR3 reads TGTGCCAGCAGCCCCGGCGCGGGGGGTGTCTCCTACGAGCAGTACTTC.

The chain carries TRBV19 and TRBJ2-3; 7 bases align to TRBD2. The CDR3 covers 15 residues. Germline CDR1 and CDR2: LNHDA and SQIVND (reference sequence). With V trimmed by 1 base and J by 3 bases, 4 bases remained unmatched. CDR3 loop: CASSIVGGGTDTQYF. CDR3 nucleotide sequence: TGTGCCAGTAGTATAGTCGGGGGAGGGACAGATACGCAGTATTTT.

This chain uses TRBV30 with TRBJ2-1; the match to TRBD2 covers 13 bases. The V and J ends lost 7 bases and 1 base, in that order; junction bases with no gene match: 10. The CDR3 has 17 residues. Germline V gene lookup returns CDR1 GTSNPN and CDR2 SVGIG (reference sequence). CDR3 loop: CAFPNGTSGISYNEQFF. The CDR3 nucleotides are TGTGCCTTCCCCAACGGGACTAGCGGGATATCCTACAATGAGCAGTTCTTC.

V gene TRBV25-1 combines with J gene TRBJ2-1, with D maybe TRBD2 (6 bases). V lost 6 bases, J lost 10 bases, and 19 bases lay in between. Germline V lookup: CDR1 MGHDK, CDR2 SYGVNS. This CDR3 is 14 amino acids long. CDR3 coding DNA: TGTGCCAGCAGGGGTGGTAGCGGAACACGGGAGCAGTTCTTC. It yields the protein CASRGGSGTREQFF. Full variable domain (missing parts from reference TRBV25-1 and TRBJ2-1): EADIYQTPRYLVIGTGKKITLECSQTMGHDKMYWYQQDPGMELHLIHYSYGVNSTEKGDLSSESTVSRIRTEHFPLTLESARPSHTSQYLCASRGGSGTREQFFGPGTRLTVL.

J is TRBJ1-4 and V is TRBV4-1; 7 nucleotides match TRBD1. V was clipped by 4 bases and J by 4 bases; unmatched bases: 6. Per germline, CDR1 MGHRA and CDR2 YSYEKL. CDR3 size: 15 residues. The CDR3 nucleotides are TGCGCCAGCAGCCCCGGGGACAGCCATAATGAAAAACTGTTTTTT. Its translation is CASSPGDSHNEKLFF.

V is TRBV14 and J is TRBJ2-5, with D hard to call. Germline values: CDR1 SGHDN, CDR2 FVKESK. The CDR3 is made up of 15 amino acids. Between the trimmed V and J ends, which lost 2 bases and 1 base, there was a span of 11 bases. The CDR3 spells CASSQTNYLQETQYF. The CDR3 coding sequence is TGTGCCAGCAGCCAAACCAATTACCTCCAAGAGACCCAGTACTTC.

This chain links TRBV11-3 with TRBJ2-3; TRBD2 matches at 11 bases. CDR1 is SGHNT and CDR2 is YENEEA in the germline V gene. The CDR3 covers 16 residues. Trimming removed 5 bases from V and 1 base from J; junction bases left unmatched: 5. CDR3 in DNA: TGTGCCAGCAGCCCGGGGACTAGCGGTCGCACAGATACGCAGTATTTT. Translation gives CASSPGTSGRTDTQYF.

This chain links TRBV27 with TRBJ1-5, with D tentatively TRBD1 (6 bases). The V end lost 3 bases, the J end lost 5 bases, and 14 bases lay between the germline ends. This CDR3 contains 15 residues. Germline values: CDR1 MNHEY, CDR2 SMNVEV (reference sequence). The CDR3 here is CASSFEGTRDQPQHF. The CDR3 coding sequence is TGTGCCAGCAGTTTTGAGGGGACACGAGATCAGCCCCAGCATTTT.